This TCR beta chain derives from a study of T cell changes during pregnancy in multiple sclerosis. Germline V lookup: CDR1 SGHAT, CDR2 FQNNGV. The CDR3 extends over 15 amino acids. Trimming at V came to 5 bases and at J to 4 bases, leaving 9 bases not matched to a gene. The assay was immunoSEQ multiplex PCR, and TCRdb's table has in-frame clones only and misses some. Here the sample spans about 79,000 clones, 93% being singletons. Sequenced material: peripheral blood, taken in the second trimester of pregnancy. The J gene is TRBJ2-7, the V gene TRBV11-2, with TRBD1 matching 9 bases. The clonotype was recovered from a female donor in good health, enrolled as a control in a pregnancy study. The CDR3 DNA sequence: TGTGCCAGCAGCGCTCATCGGGACAGGGCTTACGAGCAGTACTTC. Amino acid sequence: CASSAHRDRAYEQYF.